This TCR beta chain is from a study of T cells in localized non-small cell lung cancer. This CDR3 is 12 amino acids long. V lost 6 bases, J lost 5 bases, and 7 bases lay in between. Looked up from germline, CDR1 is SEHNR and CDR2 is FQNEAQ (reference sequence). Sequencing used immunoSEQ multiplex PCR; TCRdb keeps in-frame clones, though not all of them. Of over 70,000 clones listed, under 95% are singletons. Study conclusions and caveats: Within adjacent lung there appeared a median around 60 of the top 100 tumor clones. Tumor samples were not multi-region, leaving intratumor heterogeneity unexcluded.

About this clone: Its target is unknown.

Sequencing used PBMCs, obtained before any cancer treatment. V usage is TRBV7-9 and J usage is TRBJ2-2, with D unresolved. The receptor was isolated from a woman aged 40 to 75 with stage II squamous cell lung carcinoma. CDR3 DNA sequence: TGTGCCAGCAGTGTGGGGACCGGGGAGCTGTTTTTT. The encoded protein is CASSVGTGELFF.